This TCR beta chain was captured by sequencing in a study of early T cells in non-severe SARS-CoV-2 infection. About the research overall: Investigators sequenced bulk RNA drawn from unsorted whole blood, and chains remained unpaired.

This CDR3 is built from 14 residues. The V gene's germline CDR1 is MDHEN and CDR2 SYDVKM. Trimming took off 3 bases at V and 5 bases at J, with 13 bases between the two ends. Study results and limitations: In VDJdb matching, anti-spike CD8 responses were favored while private and CD4 specificities went missing.

Notes on this clonotype: Its specificity is unknown.

cDNA molecules, individually, were tagged with unique molecular identifiers. TCRdb passed the 5' RACE reads through MiXCR, listing each CDR3 protein once. Counted here are about 58,000 distinct CDR3 sequences, roughly 13% occurring once; the ten biggest clones make up 9.5% to 10%. The chain recombines TRBV28 with TRBJ2-5; the D gene could be TRBD1 or TRBD2 (5 bases each). Sequenced material: whole blood. The source is an adult who was a healthcare worker with PCR-confirmed SARS-CoV-2 infection or an uninfected control (not recorded which). The CDR3 reads CASSFLAEGETQYF. For the CDR3, the DNA is TGTGCCAGCAGTTTTCTGGCCGAGGGGGAGACCCAGTACTTC.